The 10 T cell receptor beta chains in this list originate from one sample, sequenced in a study of T cell responses to AZD1222 COVID-19 vaccine. Repertoires were generated with immunoSEQ multiplex PCR, while TCRdb's copy carries only in-frame clones and drops some. The sample lists 75,000 to 100,000 clones; approximately 91% were seen once. The sample in question was peripheral blood, obtained on day 0 of AZD1222 vaccination. The receptors stem from an adult in good health.

V and J are TRBV6-5 and TRBJ1-1, with D hard to call. Looked up from germline, CDR1 is MNHEY and CDR2 is SVGAGI. Trimming left V 2 bases short and J 0 bases short, with 10 bases between. CDR3 length: 15 amino acids. The CDR3 DNA reads TGTGCCAGCAGTTACGTAGGCGTAATGAACACTGAAGCTTTCTTT. As protein: CASSYVGVMNTEAFF.

The gene calls are TRBV7-2 and TRBJ2-5; D possibly corresponds to TRBD1 (5 bases). This CDR3 is 14 amino acids long. From germline, CDR1 is SGHTA and CDR2 FQGNSA. Deletions cut 4 bases from V and 2 bases from J, with 11 bases between. This CDR3 reads CASSSKGLQETQYF. The CDR3 nucleotides read TGTGCCAGCAGCTCTAAGGGGTTGCAAGAGACCCAGTACTTC.

This clone turned up a few times. CDR3 sequence reads: CASSLADSGYTF. The CDR3 region has the DNA TGTGCCAGCAGTTTAGCCGATAGTGGCTACACCTTC. The chain joins TRBV12-3 or TRBV12-4 to TRBJ1-2; D unresolved. The CDR3 has 12 residues. V gave up 0 bases and J gave up 7 bases, with 6 bases separating them.

V gene TRBV3-1 (or the pseudogene TRBV3-2) combines with J gene TRBJ1-4; D is uncertain. The germline CDR1 and CDR2 sequences are LGHDT and YNNKEL (reference sequence). The ends were cut back, 1 base at V and 8 bases at J, with 8 bases in the middle. The CDR3 has 13 residues. The CDR3 sequence is CASSQGFTEKLFF. CDR3 nucleotide sequence: TGTGCCAGCAGCCAAGGGTTTACGGAAAAACTGTTTTTT.

V gene TRBV7-8 combines with J gene TRBJ1-3; TRBD1 aligns across 8 bases. The CDR3 consists of 16 residues. Losses at the gene ends were 6 bases for V and 2 bases for J; bases not matched to a gene: 9. Germline loops: CDR1 SGHVS, CDR2 FQNEAQ. CDR3 in amino acids: CASSRETGGAGNTIYF. The CDR3 nucleotides are TGTGCCAGCAGTCGAGAAACAGGGGGTGCTGGAAACACCATATATTTT. The full variable domain, its missing parts supplied by reference TRBV7-8 and TRBJ1-3, is GAGVSQSPRYKVAKRGQDVALRCDPISGHVSLFWYQQALGQGPEFLTYFQNEAQLDKSGLPSDRFFAERPEGSVSTLKIQRTQQEDSAVYLCASSRETGGAGNTIYFGEGSWLTVV.

The rearrangement links TRBV11-2 to TRBJ2-1; 10 nucleotides align to TRBD2. V dropped 1 base and J dropped 10; count of bases not matched to a gene: 10. Germline loops: CDR1 SGHAT, CDR2 FQNNGV. This CDR3 contains 16 residues. CDR3 sequence reads: CASSLVPSGGRWEQFF. The CDR3 region has the DNA TGTGCCAGCAGCTTAGTTCCTAGCGGGGGTAGGTGGGAGCAGTTCTTC.

This chain joins TRBV7-6 and TRBJ2-3, with D uncertain. The CDR3 is 17 residues long. Germline CDR1 SGHVS, CDR2 FNYEAQ. Trimming removed 5 bases at V and 2 bases at J, with 20 bases between. CDR3 protein: CASSPLGEVPATDTQYF. The DNA of the CDR3 is TGTGCCAGCAGCCCCCTTGGGGAAGTCCCTGCCACAGATACGCAGTATTTT.

The chain recombines TRBV3-1 (or the pseudogene TRBV3-2) with TRBJ2-6, with TRBD1 matching 11 bases. CDR3 length equals 18 residues. The J segment lost 0 bases and the V segment lost 4 bases, leaving 5 bases of the junction unmatched. Germline V gene lookup returns CDR1 LGHDT and CDR2 YNNKEL (reference sequence). CDR3 region: CASSLGTGGHSGANVLTF. CDR3 nucleotide sequence: TGTGCCAGCAGCCTAGGGACAGGGGGGCACTCTGGGGCCAACGTCCTGACTTTC.

The chain recombines TRBV3-1 (or the pseudogene TRBV3-2) with TRBJ2-5; D gene unclear. The CDR3 sequence is 14 residues long. Trimming cost V 4 bases and J 5 bases, with 14 bases left between them. CDR1 is LGHDT, CDR2 YNNKEL, per germline (reference sequence). The CDR3 region has the DNA TGTGCCAGCAGCCCGAATCTTAGCTTGGAGACCCAGTACTTC. Translating gives CASSPNLSLETQYF.

The chain has TRBV5-1 and TRBJ1-2, with D uncertain. Germline V gene lookup returns CDR1 SGHRS and CDR2 YFSETQ. The germline V and J ends were trimmed by 4 bases and 5 bases, with 12 bases remaining between them. The CDR3 consists of 13 residues. The CDR3 protein is CASSADGPYGYTF. The CDR3 nucleotides are TGCGCCAGCAGCGCGGACGGACCATATGGCTACACCTTC.